This T cell receptor beta chain was sequenced during a study of T cell responses to AZD1222 COVID-19 vaccine. Study-wide results and caveats: Increases in Spike-specific TCR breadth and depth were seen after two AZD1222 doses. Spike regions recognized by vaccine-associated CD4 TCRs spanned the protein, led by 160-218 and 743-854.

Profiling relied on immunoSEQ multiplex PCR, and the TCRdb table lists in-frame clones only, not all of them. The sample has roughly 100,000 clones, 88% seen once. The junction had 5 bases not matched to a gene; V was cut back by 4 bases and J by 5 bases. This CDR3 is built from 15 residues. From germline, CDR1 is SGHNT and CDR2 YENEEA. About this clone itself: Its specificity is unknown.

This receptor was obtained from an adult who received the AZD1222 COVID-19 vaccine. The V call is TRBV11-3, the J call TRBJ2-2, with 9 bases lining up with TRBD1. The sample here was peripheral blood, taken 28 days after the second AZD1222 dose. CDR3 sequence: CASSSRTGETGELFF. For the CDR3, the DNA is TGTGCCAGCAGCTCAAGGACAGGGGAGACCGGGGAGCTGTTTTTT.